This is a list of T cell receptor beta chains from one sample in a study of regulatory T cells in long-lasting Graves disease. Each CDR3 protein gets one entry after TCRdb re-called the multiplex PCR reads with MiXCR. The sample includes around 450,000 distinct CDR3 sequences, 15% to 20% seen only once; the top ten take 10% to 15%. This sample was also put to use in a study of T cells in Graves' hyperthyroidism and ophthalmopathy.

The sample consisted of peripheral blood mononuclear cells (PBMCs), taken at new diagnosis, from a patient treated with antithyroid drugs. These receptors were taken from a man in his forties with Graves disease. Both conserved end residues are part of each CDR3.

V	J	CDR3
TRBV7-3	TRBJ2-5	CASSLGGSETQYF
TRBV5-1	TRBJ2-1	CASVLGLAGSNEQFF
TRBV18	TRBJ2-6	CASSPEGRGANVLTF
TRBV2	TRBJ2-1	CASSVKRSSYNEQFF
TRBV20-1	TRBJ2-1	CSARDLEGAAYNEQFF
TRBV12-5	TRBJ2-1	CASGFMAGTSGRNEQFF
TRBV4-1	TRBJ2-3	CASSPDGTDTQYF
TRBV7-9	TRBJ1-4	CASSSLPEKLFF
TRBV18	TRBJ1-1	CASSPSVNTEAFF
TRBV3-1	TRBJ2-3	CASSSRQGGSTDTQYF
TRBV2	TRBJ1-2	CASSEAGTGIYGYTF
TRBV9	TRBJ2-7	CASSVGTNNYEQYF
TRBV10-3	TRBJ2-3	CAIRPGLASTDTQYF
TRBV5-1	TRBJ2-2	CASSLNFLGGTTGELFF
TRBV27	TRBJ2-1	CASTSIWTRSYNEQFF
TRBV20-1	TRBJ2-7	CSAPFGGGSYEQYF
TRBV12-3/TRBV12-4	TRBJ2-7	CAISESGRENEQYF
TRBV7-3	TRBJ2-5	CASSYLGLVQETQYF
TRBV5-1	TRBJ2-7	CASRAGYEQYF
TRBV9	TRBJ2-7	CASSVGIAMNYEQYF
TRBV7-9	TRBJ2-1	CASSLKGPVAENF
TRBV27	TRBJ2-7	CASSPLAGGKQYF
TRBV7-3	TRBJ2-2	CASSTSVSTGELFF
TRBV5-1	TRBJ2-1	CASSLSPGTTYNEQFF
TRBV6-1	TRBJ2-7	CASIRQAASYEQYF
TRBV11-2	TRBJ2-7	CASSNAGGSYEQYF
TRBV7-3	TRBJ1-6	CASSLATGPNSPLHF
TRBV5-4	TRBJ2-3	CASSSHRDGTDTQYF
TRBV6-2/TRBV6-3	TRBJ1-1	CASNGPTANTEAFF
TRBV20-1	TRBJ2-1	CSARDFQRGGGSNEQFF
TRBV24-1	TRBJ2-3	CATAVAGRSSTDTQYF
TRBV7-2	TRBJ2-3	CASSRGEGDTQYF
TRBV9	TRBJ1-3	CASSETVSSGNTIYF
TRBV2	TRBJ1-5	CASSGLRGPNQPQHF
TRBV24-1	TRBJ2-1	CATSDPGLADNEQFF
TRBV15	TRBJ2-1	CATSREPGTGGYEQFF
TRBV2	TRBJ2-1	CASSEQRTGKIRF
TRBV10-3	TRBJ2-7	CAISDTGGKNEQYF
TRBV5-1	TRBJ2-3	CASSLGQKTDTQYF
TRBV29-1	TRBJ2-1	CSGRGLAGFSSYNEQFF
TRBV5-5	TRBJ2-7	CASSLRDRSSYEQYF
TRBV5-1	TRBJ2-1	CASSRRDSSNEQFF
TRBV10-3	TRBJ2-7	CAISESGTGADEQYF
TRBV9	TRBJ2-1	CASSVVGTVNNEQFF
TRBV5-1	TRBJ2-7	CASSLVRDEQYF
TRBV6-1	TRBJ2-1	CASREIAGVNEQFF
TRBV19	TRBJ2-1	CASSILLIENEQFF
TRBV11-2	TRBJ2-3	CASTKRGQSTDTQYF
TRBV6-1	TRBJ2-1	CASRQLAGVFHEQFF
TRBV11-1	TRBJ1-1	CASSSGVGRTTEAFF
TRBV2	TRBJ2-5	CASGLAQETQYF
TRBV12-3/TRBV12-4	TRBJ1-5	CASSFGRLNQPQHF
TRBV11-2	TRBJ2-3	CASSPAVGATSTDTQYF